The 25 T cell receptor beta chains reported below all come from one sample, sequenced in a study of blood T cell repertoires in COVID-19. Sequencing was performed with immunoSEQ multiplex PCR; in TCRdb, only in-frame clones are kept and a portion is missing. The sample shows about 15,000 clones, about 89% of them seen only once. Sequencing used peripheral blood. The receptors here all came from a human donor in a cohort sampled during active COVID-19.

In DNA, the CDR3 is TGTGCCAGTAGTATGTTGACAATCTCCATGAACACTGAAGCTTTCTTT. Translation gives CASSMLTISMNTEAFF. V usage is TRBV19 and J usage is TRBJ1-1; no definite D call. Germline loops: CDR1 LNHDA, CDR2 SQIVND (reference sequence). The V end lost 3 bases, the J end lost 0 bases, and 14 bases lay between the germline ends. This CDR3 is built from 16 residues.

This clone was observed once. V is TRBV12-5 and J is TRBJ1-1; D uncertain. The germline V gene has CDR1 LGHNT and CDR2 FRNRAP. The CDR3 contains 15 residues. V lost 5 bases and J lost 0, with 13 bases in between. This CDR3 reads CASGTRRLLNTEAFF. The CDR3 DNA reads TGTGCTAGTGGTACTCGGCGGCTGCTGAACACTGAAGCTTTCTTT.

Only one count was recorded for this clone. The rearrangement uses TRBV6-4 and TRBJ2-7, with a tentative D call TRBD1 (6 bases). This CDR3 is built from 14 residues. The V gene's germline CDR1 is MRHNA and CDR2 SNTAGT. The V end lost 4 bases, the J end lost 3 bases, and 13 bases lay between the germline ends. The chain's CDR3 is CASSVVRTDYEQYF. CDR3 sequence (DNA): TGTGCCAGCAGTGTTGTTAGGACAGACTACGAGCAGTACTTC.

This chain connects TRBV7-9 to TRBJ1-1; 11 bases line up with TRBD1. Germline CDR1 reads SEHNR; CDR2 reads FQNEAQ (reference sequence). The V segment lost 5 bases and the J segment 5 bases; nucleotides outside the gene matches: 16. The CDR3 length is 18 residues. CDR3 region: CASSPAGTGGPLDTEAFF. CDR3 nucleotides: TGTGCCAGCAGCCCCGCCGGGACAGGGGGGCCCCTGGATACTGAAGCTTTCTTT.

The rearrangement joins TRBV19 to TRBJ1-5; 7 bases match TRBD1. CDR3 length: 16 residues. Germline CDR1 is LNHDA and CDR2 is SQIVND (reference sequence). Trimming removed 8 bases from V and 0 bases from J; junction bases left unmatched: 10. The CDR3 nucleotides read TGTGCCAGTTGTCTAGCAGGGGGAGATAGCAATCAGCCCCAGCATTTT. Protein sequence: CASCLAGGDSNQPQHF.

The rearrangement links TRBV29-1 to TRBJ1-1; TRBD1 agrees at 7 bases. The trim removed 4 bases at V and 7 bases at J, leaving 6 bases unmatched. The CDR3 sequence is 12 residues long. Germline CDR1 is SQVTM and CDR2 is ANQGSEA. The CDR3: CSVVRDSREAFF. DNA for the CDR3: TGCAGCGTTGTAAGGGACAGTCGTGAAGCTTTCTTT.

The CDR3 DNA reads TGTGCCAGTAGTCGGGGGGACACCTTGAACACTGAAGCTTTCTTT. Translation gives CASSRGDTLNTEAFF. The rearrangement uses TRBV19 and TRBJ1-1, with D perhaps TRBD1 (6 bases). This CDR3 is 15 amino acids long. The ends were cut back, 5 bases at V and 0 bases at J, with 13 bases in the middle. The V gene's germline CDR1 is LNHDA and CDR2 SQIVND (reference sequence).

The chain links TRBV3-1 (or the pseudogene TRBV3-2) to TRBJ1-3; D is undetermined. The germline V gene has CDR1 LGHDT and CDR2 YNNKEL (reference sequence). This CDR3 spans 15 amino acids. V was shortened by 4 bases and J by 0 bases, with 10 bases between the two germline ends. This CDR3 reads CASSRSLSSGNTIYF. CDR3 bases: TGTGCCAGCAGCCGATCGCTTAGCTCTGGAAACACCATATATTTT.

The chain couples TRBV7-2 to TRBJ2-7, with a weak D call TRBD1 (6 bases). Germline CDR1 reads SGHTA; CDR2 reads FQGNSA. The CDR3 has 13 residues. Trimming stripped 4 bases from V and 3 bases from J, with 10 bases between. The CDR3 loop reads CASSSRTDYEQYF. The CDR3 DNA reads TGTGCCAGCAGCTCACGGACAGACTACGAGCAGTACTTC.

This clone has a single count. V and J are TRBV18 and TRBJ1-5, with TRBD1 matching over 7 bases. The junction had 3 bases not matched to a gene; V was cut back by 3 bases and J by 4 bases. Germline loops: CDR1 KGHSH, CDR2 LQKENI. The CDR3 length is 14 residues. The CDR3 nucleotides are TGTGCCAGCTCACCGGGACAGACAAATCAGCCCCAGCATTTT. This codes for CASSPGQTNQPQHF.

The chain links TRBV7-2 to TRBJ2-7, with D perhaps matching TRBD1 (5 bases). The ends were cut back, 4 bases at V and 5 bases at J, with 12 bases in the middle. The CDR3 covers 13 residues. Looked up from germline, CDR1 is SGHTA and CDR2 is FQGNSA. The CDR3 loop is CASSWRTGDEQYF. CDR3 nucleotides: TGTGCCAGCAGCTGGCGTACAGGTGACGAGCAGTACTTC.

This chain links TRBV11-2 with TRBJ2-4; perhaps TRBD1 as D (6 bases). CDR1 is SGHAT and CDR2 is FQNNGV in the germline V gene. Trimming took 1 base from V and 6 from J, leaving 10 bases between them. This CDR3 has 14 amino acids. The CDR3 region is CASSLVGGRNIQYF. For the CDR3, the DNA is TGTGCCAGCAGCTTAGTTGGGGGCAGAAACATTCAGTACTTC.

The chain recombines TRBV11-2 with TRBJ1-2; TRBD1 might be the D (6 bases). The CDR3 loop spans 14 amino acids. The germline V gene encodes CDR1 SGHAT and CDR2 FQNNGV. Trimming shortened V by 1 base and J by 8 bases, and 14 bases separated the two germline ends. The CDR3 region is CASSLGTVLEGYTF. For the CDR3, the DNA is TGTGCCAGCAGCTTAGGGACAGTTCTAGAGGGCTACACCTTC.

This sequence joins TRBV30 and TRBJ1-2; TRBD1 agrees at 9 bases. The V segment lost 2 bases and the J segment 6 bases; nucleotides outside the gene matches: 7. CDR1 is GTSNPN and CDR2 is SVGIG in the germline V gene (reference sequence). This CDR3 has 14 amino acids. This chain's CDR3 is CAWSRDRESDGYTF. In nucleotides, the CDR3 is TGTGCCTGGAGTAGGGACAGGGAGAGTGATGGCTACACCTTC.

The CDR3 nucleotides read TGCGCCAGCAGCTCCAGGGACAGGGCAGGTACTGAAGCTTTCTTT. Its protein is CASSSRDRAGTEAFF. The J gene is TRBJ1-1, the V gene TRBV5-1; 9 positions match TRBD1. CDR1 and CDR2 from the germline V gene are SGHRS and YFSETQ. The CDR3 runs 15 residues. The ends lost 3 bases at V and 5 bases at J; junction bases unmatched: 8.

This chain uses TRBV12-3 or TRBV12-4 with TRBJ2-2; possible D gene TRBD1, 5 bases. The CDR3 covers 13 residues. The V end lost 3 bases, the J end lost 7 bases, and 9 bases lay between the germline ends. CDR3 DNA sequence: TGTGCCAGCAGTTTTGGGGCACTCGGGGAGCTGTTTTTT. Its protein is CASSFGALGELFF.

The chain combines TRBV5-1 with TRBJ2-1; no reliable D call. This CDR3 has 15 residues. V lost 4 bases to trimming and J lost 4 bases, with 15 bases between them. Germline assignment: CDR1 SGHRS and CDR2 YFSETQ. CDR3 sequence: CASSPAGGEYNEQFF. CDR3 bases: TGCGCCAGCAGCCCGGCCGGCGGCGAATACAATGAGCAGTTCTTC. The full variable domain, its missing parts supplied by reference TRBV5-1 and TRBJ2-1, is KAGVTQTPRYLIKTRGQQVTLSCSPISGHRSVSWYQQTPGQGLQFLFEYFSETQRNKGNFPGRFSGRQFSNSRSEMNVSTLELGDSALYLCASSPAGGEYNEQFFGPGTRLTVL.

The rearrangement links TRBV19 to TRBJ1-3; D is perhaps TRBD1 (6 bases). Germline CDR1 reads LNHDA; CDR2 reads SQIVND (reference sequence). This CDR3 region has 14 residues. V shed 6 bases and J shed 3 bases, with 12 bases lying between them. The CDR3 region is CASRGGAYGNTIYF. The CDR3, as DNA: TGTGCCAGTAGAGGGGGGGCCTATGGAAACACCATATATTTT.

The J gene is TRBJ2-3, the V gene TRBV6-1; 8 positions match TRBD2. The V and J ends lost 3 bases and 4 bases, in that order; junction bases with no gene match: 0. This CDR3 spans 13 amino acids. Germline CDR1 reads MNHNS; CDR2 reads SASEGT. CDR3 bases: TGTGCCAGCAGTGACGGGGGGGCAGATACGCAGTATTTT. Translated, it gives CASSDGGADTQYF.

The V call is TRBV5-1, the J call TRBJ2-7, with TRBD2 matching 10 bases. The V and J ends lost 4 bases and 0 bases, in that order; junction bases with no gene match: 4. CDR3 size: 15 residues. CDR1 and CDR2 from the germline V gene are SGHRS and YFSETQ. The CDR3 protein is CASSLTSGASYEQYF. CDR3 coding DNA: TGCGCCAGCAGCCTTACTAGCGGGGCCTCCTACGAGCAGTACTTC. Full variable domain (outside the CDR3, taken from reference TRBV5-1 and TRBJ2-7): KAGVTQTPRYLIKTRGQQVTLSCSPISGHRSVSWYQQTPGQGLQFLFEYFSETQRNKGNFPGRFSGRQFSNSRSEMNVSTLELGDSALYLCASSLTSGASYEQYFGPGTRLTVT.

The chain uses TRBV7-8 and TRBJ2-1; 10 bases map to TRBD2. The V gene end was trimmed by 3 bases and the J gene end by 0 bases; junction bases not matched to a gene: 2. CDR1 is SGHVS and CDR2 is FQNEAQ in the germline V gene. The CDR3 loop spans 16 amino acids. In DNA form, the CDR3 reads TGTGCCAGCAGCTTTAGCGGGGGGAGCTCCTACAATGAGCAGTTCTTC. It specifies CASSFSGGSSYNEQFF.

This clone was seen only once. The rearrangement links TRBV6-5 to TRBJ1-1, with D possibly being TRBD1 (6 bases). The CDR3 runs 13 residues. CDR1 is MNHEY and CDR2 is SVGAGI in the germline V gene. V lost 9 bases, J lost 2 bases, and 13 bases lay in between. The CDR3 DNA follows: TGTGCCAGTTGCCGGGGGGGCAACACTGAAGCTTTCTTT. Amino acids: CASCRGGNTEAFF.

The chain couples TRBV18 to TRBJ2-4, with TRBD1 identical over 12 bases. With V trimmed by 2 bases and J by 0 bases, 8 bases remained unmatched. The CDR3 is made up of 19 amino acids. Looked up from germline, CDR1 is KGHSH and CDR2 is LQKENI. CDR3 coding DNA: TGTGCCAGCTCACCAGGGACAGGGGGCCTGGTAGGAGCCAAAAACATTCAGTACTTC. Translating it yields CASSPGTGGLVGAKNIQYF. Filled out from reference TRBV18 and TRBJ2-4, the complete variable domain reads NAGVMQNPRHLVRRRGQEARLRCSPMKGHSHVYWYRQLPEEGLKFMVYLQKENIIDESGMPKERFSAEFPKEGPSILRIQQVVRGDSAAYFCASSPGTGGLVGAKNIQYFGAGTRLSVL.

The chain carries TRBV19 and TRBJ1-3; no firm D call. The CDR3 has 15 amino acids. V shed 5 bases and J shed 3 bases, with 14 bases lying between them. CDR1 is LNHDA, CDR2 SQIVND, per germline (reference sequence). In DNA, the CDR3 is TGTGCCAGTAGTGCCCCGGGGTTCGGTGGAAACACCATATATTTT. This encodes CASSAPGFGGNTIYF.

The V call is TRBV7-2, the J call TRBJ2-7, with TRBD1 as a possible D gene (5 bases). Germline CDR1 SGHTA, CDR2 FQGNSA. V lost 5 bases to trimming and J lost 3 bases, with 17 bases between them. The length of the CDR3 is 15 residues. CDR3 coding DNA: TGTGCCAGCAGCCAGGGCCAGGGTAATCACTACGAGCAGTACTTC. Its translation is CASSQGQGNHYEQYF.